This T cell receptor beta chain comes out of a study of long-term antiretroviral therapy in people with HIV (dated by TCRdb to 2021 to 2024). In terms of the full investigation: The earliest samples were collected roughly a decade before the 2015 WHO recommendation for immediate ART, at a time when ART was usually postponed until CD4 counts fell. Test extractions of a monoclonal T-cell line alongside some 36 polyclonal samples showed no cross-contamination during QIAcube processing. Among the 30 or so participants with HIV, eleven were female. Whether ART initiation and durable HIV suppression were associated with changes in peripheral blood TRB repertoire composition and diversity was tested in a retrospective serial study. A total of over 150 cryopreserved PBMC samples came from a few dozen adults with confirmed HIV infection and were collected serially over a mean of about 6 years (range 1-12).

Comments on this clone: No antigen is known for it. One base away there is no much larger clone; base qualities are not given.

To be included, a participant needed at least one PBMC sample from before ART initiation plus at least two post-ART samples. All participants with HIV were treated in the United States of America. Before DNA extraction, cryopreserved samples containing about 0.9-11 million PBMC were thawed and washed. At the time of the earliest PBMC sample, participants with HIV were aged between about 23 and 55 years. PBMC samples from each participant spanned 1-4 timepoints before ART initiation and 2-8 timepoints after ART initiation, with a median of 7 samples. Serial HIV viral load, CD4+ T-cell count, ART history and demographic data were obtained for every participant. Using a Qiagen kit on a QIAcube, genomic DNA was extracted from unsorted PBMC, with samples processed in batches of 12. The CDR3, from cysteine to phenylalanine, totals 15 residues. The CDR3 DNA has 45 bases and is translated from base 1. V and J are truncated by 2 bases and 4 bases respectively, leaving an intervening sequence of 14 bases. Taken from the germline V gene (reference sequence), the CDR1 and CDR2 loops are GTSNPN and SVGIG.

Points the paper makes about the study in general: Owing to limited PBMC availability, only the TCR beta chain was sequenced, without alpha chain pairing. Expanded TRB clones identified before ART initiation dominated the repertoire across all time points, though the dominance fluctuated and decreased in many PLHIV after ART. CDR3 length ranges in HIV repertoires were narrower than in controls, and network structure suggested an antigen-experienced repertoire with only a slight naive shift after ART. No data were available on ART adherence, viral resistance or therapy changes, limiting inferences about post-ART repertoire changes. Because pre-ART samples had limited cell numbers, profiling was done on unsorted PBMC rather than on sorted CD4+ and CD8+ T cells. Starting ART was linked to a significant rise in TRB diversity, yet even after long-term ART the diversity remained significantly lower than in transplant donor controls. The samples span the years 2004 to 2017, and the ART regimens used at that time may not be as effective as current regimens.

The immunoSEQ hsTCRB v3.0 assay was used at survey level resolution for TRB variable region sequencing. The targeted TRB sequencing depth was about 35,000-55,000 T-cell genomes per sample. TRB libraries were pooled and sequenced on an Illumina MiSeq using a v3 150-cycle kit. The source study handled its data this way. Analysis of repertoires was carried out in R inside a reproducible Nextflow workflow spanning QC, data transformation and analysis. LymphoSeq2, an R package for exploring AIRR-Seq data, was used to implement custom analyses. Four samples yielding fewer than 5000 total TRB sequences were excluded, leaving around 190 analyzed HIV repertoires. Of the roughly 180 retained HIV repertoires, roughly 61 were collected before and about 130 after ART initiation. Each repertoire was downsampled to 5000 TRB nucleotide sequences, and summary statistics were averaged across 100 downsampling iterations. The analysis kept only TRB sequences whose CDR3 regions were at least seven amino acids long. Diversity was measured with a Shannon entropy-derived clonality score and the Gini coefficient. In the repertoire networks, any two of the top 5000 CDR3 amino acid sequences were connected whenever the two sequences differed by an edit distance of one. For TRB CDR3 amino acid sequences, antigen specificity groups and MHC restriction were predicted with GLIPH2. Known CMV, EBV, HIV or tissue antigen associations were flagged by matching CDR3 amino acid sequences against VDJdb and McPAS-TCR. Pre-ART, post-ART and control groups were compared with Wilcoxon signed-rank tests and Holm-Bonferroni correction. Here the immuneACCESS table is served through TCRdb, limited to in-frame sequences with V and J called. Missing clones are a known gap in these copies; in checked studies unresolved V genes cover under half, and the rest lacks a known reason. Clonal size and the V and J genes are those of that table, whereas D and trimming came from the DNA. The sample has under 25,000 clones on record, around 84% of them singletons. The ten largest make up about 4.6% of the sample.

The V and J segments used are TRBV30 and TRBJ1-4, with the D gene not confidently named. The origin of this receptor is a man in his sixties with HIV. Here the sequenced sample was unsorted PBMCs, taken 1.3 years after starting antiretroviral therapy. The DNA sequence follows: TGTGCCTGGAGTCTAACGGGTGGAATTAATGAAAAACTGTTTTTT. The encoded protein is CAWSLTGGINEKLFF.